Listed here are 28 T cell receptor beta chains from one sample, sequenced in a study of response to subunit inactivated influenza vaccine listed by TCRdb under 2018. To prepare the library, RT-PCR was applied. The instrument was an Illumina HiSeq 2500. Using fastp at Q25 and MiXCR, TCRdb reprocessed the public reads and kept productive beta chains. Rows merge per CDR3 protein into single entries with the most common DNA and genes. This sample is represented by about 700,000 distinct CDR3 sequences; approximately 15% of them were singletons. The ten largest clones take up about 7.6% of the sample. Sequencing was performed on PBMCs from blood, taken roughly 2 weeks before vaccination. These receptors were taken from a man aged 45-65 years who received an inactivated influenza vaccine. Donor details come from another sample of the same person, matched by shared clones.

This clonotype has a count of ten or more. The genes are TRBV29-1 and TRBJ2-5, with D perhaps matching TRBD1 (6 bases). The CDR3 spans 15 residues. V gave up 6 bases and J gave up 0 bases, with 17 bases separating them. The germline V gene encodes CDR1 SQVTM and CDR2 ANQGSEA. The CDR3 loop reads CSVLSVRGYQETQYF. The CDR3 DNA sequence: TGCAGCGTCTTGAGTGTCAGGGGCTACCAAGAGACCCAGTACTTC.

The chain employs TRBV20-1 and TRBJ2-2; 7 bases match TRBD1. J was trimmed by 0 bases and V by 3 bases; bases with no gene match: 4. The germline V gene has CDR1 DFQATT and CDR2 SNEGSKA (reference sequence). CDR3 size: 15 residues. CDR3 loop: CSARWGQTNTGELFF. The CDR3 nucleotides read TGCAGTGCTAGGTGGGGACAGACGAACACCGGGGAGCTGTTTTTT.

The chain carries TRBV29-1 and TRBJ2-4; 15 nucleotides line up with TRBD2. CDR3 length: 20 residues. Trimming removed 0 bases from V and 0 bases from J; junction bases left unmatched: 9. The germline V gene has CDR1 SQVTM and CDR2 ANQGSEA. CDR3: CSVEDRGLAGGPLAKNIQYF. CDR3 DNA: TGCAGCGTTGAAGATCGAGGACTAGCGGGAGGGCCCCTAGCCAAAAACATTCAGTACTTC.

This sequence joins TRBV7-2 and TRBJ2-7; 9 bases are shared with TRBD2. V was clipped by 5 bases and J by 9 bases; unmatched bases: 14. This CDR3 is built from 15 residues. The germline gives CDR1 SGHTA, CDR2 FQGNSA. The CDR3 protein is CASSPMHAGGLGQYF. For the CDR3, the DNA is TGTGCCAGCAGCCCCATGCACGCGGGGGGGCTCGGGCAGTACTTC.

This clonotype was recorded at least ten times. The chain is built from TRBV6-1 and TRBJ1-1, with D uncertain. This CDR3 has 13 residues. Germline V gene sequence: CDR1 MNHNS, CDR2 SASEGT. The V gene lost 6 bases and the J gene lost 6 bases, with 14 bases spanning the gap. The CDR3 nucleotides read TGTGCCAGCAGATCCCCAAAGGCTCCTGAAGCTTTCTTT. Encoded protein: CASRSPKAPEAFF.

This clonotype has ten or more counts. The chain joins TRBV5-6 to TRBJ2-1, with TRBD1 matching over 12 bases. J gave up 10 bases and V 4 bases, and 9 bases lay outside the gene matches. There are 15 residues in the CDR3. Germline CDR1 reads SGHDT; CDR2 reads YYEEEE. CDR3 DNA: TGTGCCAGCAGCCTGCCGGGACAGGGGGCCGGGGAGCAGTTCTTC. Translating gives CASSLPGQGAGEQFF.

This clonotype was counted between two and nine times. The rearrangement links TRBV12-3 or TRBV12-4 to TRBJ2-5, with 8 nucleotides matching TRBD1. V lost 4 bases to trimming and J lost 5 bases; unmatched junction nucleotides: 9. The CDR3 totals 15 residues. CDR3 protein: CASSSPGGLGETQYF. The CDR3 bases are TGTGCCAGCAGTTCCCCAGGGGGCTTAGGGGAGACCCAGTACTTC.

V gene TRBV6-2 or TRBV6-3 combines with J gene TRBJ2-1; 14 nucleotides agree with TRBD2. J was trimmed by 5 bases and V by 1 base; bases with no gene match: 4. Looked up from germline, CDR1 is MNHEY and CDR2 is SVGEGT. The CDR3 contains 17 residues. The CDR3 here is CASSYFWTSGRNNEQFF. CDR3 nucleotide sequence: TGTGCCAGCAGTTACTTTTGGACTAGCGGGAGGAACAATGAGCAGTTCTTC.

J is TRBJ1-4 and V is TRBV7-9, with TRBD1 matching over 7 bases. This CDR3 region has 15 residues. Germline trimming cut 4 bases from V and 5 bases from J; bases unmatched to any gene: 7. Germline CDR1 SEHNR, CDR2 FQNEAQ (reference sequence). The CDR3 region has the DNA TGTGCCAGCAGCTCCGTGGGGACAGAAAATGAAAAACTGTTTTTT. This gives the protein CASSSVGTENEKLFF. Filled out from reference TRBV7-9 and TRBJ1-4, the complete variable domain reads DTGVSQNPRHKITKRGQNVTFRCDPISEHNRLYWYRQTLGQGPEFLTYFQNEAQLEKSRLLSDRFSAERPKGSFSTLEIQRTEQGDSAMYLCASSSVGTENEKLFFGSGTQLSVL.

The rearrangement links TRBV6-1 to TRBJ2-1; D call uncertain. Per germline, CDR1 MNHNS and CDR2 SASEGT. The V end lost 6 bases, the J end lost 0 bases, and 9 bases lay between the germline ends. The CDR3 runs to 14 residues. The CDR3 here is CASSPWNSYNEQFF. The CDR3 nucleotides are TGTGCCAGCAGCCCTTGGAACTCCTACAATGAGCAGTTCTTC.

The table lists this clonotype with a few counts. The rearrangement joins TRBV6-2 or TRBV6-3 to TRBJ2-5; TRBD1 matches 9 bases. V gave up 5 bases and J gave up 5 bases; unmatched junction bases: 6. The CDR3 is 14 residues long. In germline, CDR1 is MNHEY, CDR2 SVGEGT. The CDR3 is CASSRDRARETQYF. The CDR3 DNA reads as TGTGCCAGCAGTAGGGACAGGGCCCGGGAGACCCAGTACTTC.

There are a few counts of this clonotype. The CDR3: CASSLAFPGQEQYF. Written as DNA, the CDR3 is TGCGCCAGCAGCTTGGCCTTCCCCGGTCAGGAGCAGTACTTC. This rearrangement joins TRBV5-1 to TRBJ2-7; D is unclear. V was pared by 0 bases and J by 7 bases, with 14 bases between. This CDR3 comprises 14 residues. Germline CDR1 is SGHRS and CDR2 is YFSETQ.

This clonotype occurred many times. V is TRBV12-3 or TRBV12-4 and J is TRBJ2-3; D unresolved. This CDR3 is built from 13 residues. Trimming cost V 4 bases and J 2 bases, with 7 bases left between them. CDR3 coding DNA: TGTGCCAGCAGTTACAGTGACACAGATACGCAGTATTTT. Encoded protein: CASSYSDTDTQYF.

In DNA, the CDR3 is TGTGCCAGCAGTTTAGGGGCGGCCCTCTCCTACGAGCAGTACTTC. Translating it yields CASSLGAALSYEQYF. This chain joins TRBV28 and TRBJ2-7, with D perhaps matching TRBD1 (5 bases). Trimming shortened V by 2 bases and J by 0 bases, and 11 bases separated the two germline ends. Germline V gene data show CDR1 as MDHEN and CDR2 as SYDVKM. CDR3 size: 15 residues. Variable domain in full (rest from reference TRBV28 and TRBJ2-7): DVKVTQSSRYLVKRTGEKVFLECVQDMDHENMFWYRQDPGLGLRLIYFSYDVKMKEKGDIPEGYSVSREKKERFSLILESASTNQTSMYLCASSLGAALSYEQYFGPGTRLTVT.

This chain joins TRBV5-1 and TRBJ2-5; maybe TRBD1 (6 bases). Trimming left V 3 bases short and J 1 base short, with 22 bases between. Per the germline V gene, CDR1 is SGHRS and CDR2 is YFSETQ. This CDR3 region has 18 residues. This CDR3 reads CASSYQGPWSLSQETQYF. CDR3 sequence (DNA): TGCGCCAGCAGCTACCAGGGGCCTTGGTCCCTAAGCCAAGAGACCCAGTACTTC.

This clonotype showed up just a few times. The V gene is TRBV20-1, the J gene TRBJ2-5; TRBD1 might be the D (5 bases). The V gene lost 3 bases and the J gene lost 1 base, with 9 bases spanning the gap. Germline V gene sequence: CDR1 DFQATT, CDR2 SNEGSKA (reference sequence). The CDR3 spans 13 residues. CDR3 in amino acids: CSARFRVQETQYF. CDR3 nucleotides: TGCAGTGCTAGGTTCAGGGTCCAAGAGACCCAGTACTTC.

This clonotype was detected a few times. The chain is built from TRBV19 and TRBJ1-5, with a tentative D call TRBD1 (5 bases). The V gene's germline CDR1 is LNHDA and CDR2 SQIVND (reference sequence). The CDR3 contains 13 residues. With 5 bases removed from V and 7 bases from J, the gap between germline ends came to 12 bases. DNA for the CDR3: TGTGCCAGTAGTTGGGGCGTTGGGCAGCCCCAGCATTTT. Translated: CASSWGVGQPQHF.

The rearrangement uses TRBV7-4 and TRBJ2-1, with a weak D call TRBD2 (6 bases). Trimming took 8 bases from V and 3 from J, leaving 20 bases between them. The germline gives CDR1 SGHVT, CDR2 SQSDAQ. The CDR3 runs 16 residues. CDR3 sequence (DNA): TGTGCCAGCGATTTTAATTACGGGGGAAGCTACAATGAGCAGTTCTTC. Protein sequence: CASDFNYGGSYNEQFF. The full variable domain, rest sourced from reference TRBV7-4 and TRBJ2-1, is GAGVSQSPRYKVAKRGRDVALRCDSISGHVTLYWYRQTLGQGSEVLTYSQSDAQRDKSGRPSGRFSAERPERSVSTLKIQRTEQGDSAVYLCASDFNYGGSYNEQFFGPGTRLTVL.

This chain links TRBV11-1 with TRBJ1-6; no firm D call. CDR1 and CDR2 from the germline V gene are SGHAT and FQDESV (reference sequence). The CDR3 length is 14 residues. V shed 4 bases and J shed 6 bases, with 10 bases lying between them. The CDR3 DNA is TGTGCCAGCAGCTATCGGAGTAGTAATTCACCCCTCCACTTT. Translating gives CASSYRSSNSPLHF.

This clonotype has a handful of counts. The gene calls are TRBV5-1 and TRBJ2-1; 11 bases match TRBD2. V dropped 4 bases and J dropped 4; count of bases not matched to a gene: 13. The germline V gene encodes CDR1 SGHRS and CDR2 YFSETQ. The CDR3 runs 18 residues. CDR3 nucleotides: TGCGCCAGCAGCCCTCCCCAACTAGCGGGGGACCTGTACAATGAGCAGTTCTTC. Translating gives CASSPPQLAGDLYNEQFF.

This clonotype was seen a few times. The chain recombines TRBV6-2 or TRBV6-3 with TRBJ2-2; TRBD2 agrees at 7 bases. CDR3 length: 13 residues. Germline lookup yields CDR1 MNHEY and CDR2 SVGEGT. The V segment lost 11 bases and the J segment 2 bases; nucleotides outside the gene matches: 5. The CDR3 loop reads CALGGANTGELFF. CDR3 sequence (DNA): TGTGCCCTGGGAGGGGCCAACACCGGGGAGCTGTTTTTT.

This clonotype was detected only a few times. The chain recombines TRBV24-1 with TRBJ2-7, with 8 bases fitting TRBD1. This CDR3 comprises 15 residues. Looked up from germline, CDR1 is KGHDR and CDR2 is SFDVKD. J lost 6 bases, V lost 2 bases, and 8 bases had no gene match. The CDR3 sequence: CATSDSRTGISEQYF. CDR3 nucleotide sequence: TGTGCCACCAGTGATTCGCGGACAGGGATAAGCGAGCAGTACTTC.

In its sample, this clonotype was seen many times. The chain combines TRBV5-1 with TRBJ2-3, with 7 bases lining up with TRBD1. The V gene end was trimmed by 5 bases and the J gene end by 2 bases; junction bases not matched to a gene: 5. Germline V gene sequence: CDR1 SGHRS, CDR2 YFSETQ. The CDR3 length is 14 residues. CDR3 region: CASRNRGTTDTQYF. In nucleotides, the CDR3 is TGCGCCAGCAGAAACAGGGGAACCACAGATACGCAGTATTTT.

This clonotype showed up just a few times. The gene calls are TRBV20-1 and TRBJ2-7; D uncertain. Deletions cut 2 bases from V and 0 bases from J, with 14 bases between. Germline V gene data show CDR1 as DFQATT and CDR2 as SNEGSKA (reference sequence). The CDR3 length is 15 residues. The CDR3 coding sequence is TGCAGTGCTAGACAGGACCCATCTTCCTCCTACGAGCAGTACTTC. Amino acid sequence: CSARQDPSSSYEQYF.

This clonotype has a handful of counts. The gene calls are TRBV5-1 and TRBJ1-4, with 7 positions matching TRBD1. Germline-derived CDR1 and CDR2 are SGHRS and YFSETQ. With V trimmed by 0 bases and J by 4 bases, 15 bases remained unmatched. The CDR3 covers 19 residues. CDR3: CASSLAQWERGLNNEKLFF. CDR3 DNA sequence: TGCGCCAGCAGCTTGGCCCAATGGGAGAGGGGGCTAAATAATGAAAAACTGTTTTTT.

A few counts support this clonotype. The chain has TRBV5-6 and TRBJ1-1, with a possible D match to TRBD1 (6 bases). The CDR3 spans 15 residues. V shed 0 bases and J shed 6 bases, with 15 bases lying between them. Looked up from germline, CDR1 is SGHDT and CDR2 is YYEEEE. In DNA form, the CDR3 reads TGTGCCAGCAGCTTGGCCAGGACAGCTGCCCCTGAAGCTTTCTTT. Its translation: CASSLARTAAPEAFF.

The chain uses TRBV5-1 and TRBJ2-2, with a tentative D call TRBD2 (6 bases). CDR1 and CDR2 (germline): SGHRS, YFSETQ. The V and J ends lost 3 bases and 5 bases respectively, with 14 bases between them. The CDR3 spans 15 residues. The CDR3 nucleotides are TGCGCCAGCAGCTGGAGGGACTCCTCGACCGGGGAGCTGTTTTTT. Encoded protein: CASSWRDSSTGELFF.

The rearrangement uses TRBV5-1 and TRBJ2-7; 8 nucleotides match TRBD1. Trimming at V came to 9 bases and at J to 1 base, leaving 12 bases not matched to a gene. The CDR3 runs to 15 residues. The germline gives CDR1 SGHRS, CDR2 YFSETQ. CDR3 region: CATGQGLGSSYEQYF. The CDR3 region has the DNA TGCGCCACCGGACAGGGATTGGGCTCATCCTACGAGCAGTACTTC.